Sequencing of this T cell receptor beta chain was carried out in a study of CD8+ T cells in alopecia areata. Study-wide background: The drug, oral tofacitinib, was given to treated patients at 5 to 10 mg twice daily. Study findings and constraints: Sequencing of scalp tissue also captures the resident alphabeta T cells of normal skin. Especially in alopecia totalis/universalis, lesional scalp showed greater clonality than normal scalp did.

There are 14 residues in the CDR3. Germline CDR1 is SQVTM and CDR2 is ANQGSEA. J gave up 4 bases and V 6 bases, and 6 bases lay outside the gene matches. This clone was counted between two and nine times. Antigen unknown. RNA, once extracted, was reverse transcribed into cDNA for use as the sequencing template. Method: immunoSEQ multiplex PCR; TCRdb's copy keeps in-frame clones and lacks some. The sample yields 150,000 or so clones, 45% to 60% seen once. The V call is TRBV29-1, the J call TRBJ2-5, with 12 bases aligning to TRBD1. Sequencing used CD4+ T cells sorted from blood. This clonotype originated in a human donor with alopecia areata. The DNA for the CDR3 is TGCAGCGTGGCCGGGACAGGGGGCGGAGAGACCCAGTACTTC. Translation: CSVAGTGGGETQYF.